Listed here are 17 T cell receptor beta chains from one sample, sequenced in a study of vaccination effects on CD4 cells after COVID-19 (dated by TCRdb to between 2022 and 2023). Their antigens are not known. To identify antigen-specific CD4+ T cell clonotypes by their expansion, the ViraFEST assay first stimulated PBMC with viral peptide pools and then applied TCR sequencing. After more than 9 days of culture, CD4+ T cells were isolated with the EasySep CD4+ T cell isolation kit. Each participant received two doses of an mRNA SARS-CoV-2 vaccine, either BNT162b2 or mRNA-1273. Libraries were constructed by the immunoSEQ multiplex PCR assay. TCRdb stores this immuneACCESS table with in-frame sequences only. Part of the clones is absent; in the studies checked, under half of the shortfall reflects unresolved V genes, and no reason is known for the rest. In all, the sample holds about 69,000 clones, and over 70% of those were seen once. Under 2% of the sample is in the top ten clones.

The sequencing used CD4+ T cells from PBMCs cultured with HCoV-229E spike peptides, collected after COVID-19 vaccination. This specimen's cell subset or site label, per the study, means: HCoV-229E spike overlapping peptide pool stimulation. These receptors were taken from a human donor who received a COVID-19 vaccine.

V gene TRBV18 combines with J gene TRBJ2-3, with 10 bases aligning to TRBD2. CDR3 length: 15 amino acids. Germline values: CDR1 KGHSH, CDR2 LQKENI. V gave up 2 bases and J gave up 1 base; unmatched junction bases: 0. The CDR3 region is CASSPTSGGTDTQYF. CDR3 in DNA: TGTGCCAGCTCACCAACTAGCGGGGGCACAGATACGCAGTATTTT.

This chain uses TRBV27 with TRBJ2-7; TRBD2 matches at 10 bases. V lost 3 bases, J lost 4 bases, and 3 bases stayed unmatched. Germline values: CDR1 MNHEY, CDR2 SMNVEV (reference sequence). This CDR3 has 14 amino acids. The DNA of the CDR3 is TGTGCCAGCAGTTTGAAACTAGCGGGGTACGAGCAGTACGTC. Its translation: CASSLKLAGYEQYV.

The chain joins TRBV9 to TRBJ2-2, with TRBD2 as a possible D gene (5 bases). Per germline, CDR1 SGDLS and CDR2 YYNGEE. Trimming removed 2 bases at V and 5 bases at J, with 13 bases between. The CDR3 extends over 15 amino acids. As DNA, the CDR3 is TGTGCCAGCAGCGTTGTACCCGCGGGTACCGGGGAGCTGTTTTTT. Translating it yields CASSVVPAGTGELFF. Combining the CDR3 with reference TRBV9 and TRBJ2-2 gives the whole variable domain DSGVTQTPKHLITATGQRVTLRCSPRSGDLSVYWYQQSLDQGLQFLIQYYNGEERAKGNILERFSAQQFPDLHSELNLSSLELGDSALYFCASSVVPAGTGELFFGEGSRLTVL.

The chain recombines TRBV19 with TRBJ1-1, with 10 bases identical to TRBD1. CDR1 is LNHDA and CDR2 is SQIVND in the germline V gene (reference sequence). With 6 bases clipped from V and 5 bases from J, the junction kept 12 bases outside the gene matches. The CDR3 is 16 amino acids. The CDR3 coding sequence is TGTGCCAGTAGGGGACAGGGGATCAGAGGGAGGACTGAAGCTTTCTTT. It encodes CASRGQGIRGRTEAFF.

The J gene is TRBJ2-4, the V gene TRBV6-2 or TRBV6-3; 8 positions match TRBD2. Germline lookup yields CDR1 MNHEY and CDR2 SVGEGT. The CDR3 is 16 amino acids. The J segment lost 5 bases and the V segment lost 6 bases, leaving 12 bases of the junction unmatched. The CDR3 DNA reads TGTGCCAGCAGCCCACTACGGGAGGGCACCCAAAACATTCAGTACTTC. Translated, it gives CASSPLREGTQNIQYF.

The chain couples TRBV10-2 to TRBJ1-1, with D perhaps matching TRBD1 (5 bases). The CDR3 has 10 residues. With 7 bases removed from V and 11 bases from J, the gap between germline ends came to 11 bases. The V gene's germline CDR1 is WSHSY and CDR2 SAAADI. CDR3 sequence (DNA): TGCGCCAGCAATTCAGGGCCCGCTTTCTTT. Residues: CASNSGPAFF.

The rearrangement uses TRBV11-1 and TRBJ2-7, with D possibly TRBD1 on 6 matching bases. CDR3 length equals 13 residues. Germline V gene sequence: CDR1 SGHAT, CDR2 FQDESV (reference sequence). V was clipped by 2 bases and J by 5 bases, with 10 bases between them. This CDR3 is CASSLQGSDEQYV. CDR3 bases: TGTGCCAGCAGCTTACAGGGGTCGGACGAGCAGTACGTC.

The chain links TRBV29-1 to TRBJ2-7; TRBD1 matches 12 bases. The CDR3 is made up of 15 amino acids. Germline assignment: CDR1 SQVTM and CDR2 ANQGSEA. J gave up 5 bases and V 6 bases, and 11 bases lay outside the gene matches. CDR3 sequence reads: CSVYPGQGAPNEQYV. Here the CDR3 DNA reads TGCAGCGTGTATCCGGGACAGGGGGCTCCTAACGAGCAGTACGTC.

V is TRBV6-1 and J is TRBJ2-7, with a weak D call TRBD2 (6 bases). The V and J ends lost 2 bases and 7 bases respectively, with 21 bases between them. This CDR3 has 16 residues. The V gene's germline CDR1 is MNHNS and CDR2 SASEGT. The CDR3 region is CASSEIQGGRGGEQYV. Here the CDR3 DNA reads TGTGCCAGCAGTGAAATCCAGGGAGGACGTGGGGGAGAGCAGTACGTC.

The chain is built from TRBV9 and TRBJ1-3, with 9 bases aligning to TRBD1. The V and J ends lost 0 bases and 4 bases, in that order; junction bases with no gene match: 2. There are 15 residues in the CDR3. In germline, CDR1 is SGDLS, CDR2 YYNGEE. CDR3 nucleotides: TGTGCCAGCAGCGTAGAGGGACAGGGAGGAAACACCATATATTTT. Its translation is CASSVEGQGGNTIYF.

This clone occurred a few times. The gene calls are TRBV20-1 and TRBJ2-1; D remains ambiguous. This CDR3 is built from 11 residues. The germline CDR1 and CDR2 sequences are DFQATT and SNEGSKA (reference sequence). The germline V and J ends were trimmed by 3 bases and 10 bases, with 10 bases remaining between them. CDR3 in amino acids: CSASETWEQFF. Written as DNA, the CDR3 is TGCAGTGCTAGCGAGACATGGGAGCAGTTCTTC.

V and J are TRBV4-3 and TRBJ2-2; D is ambiguous. This CDR3 region has 17 residues. V was pared by 0 bases and J by 8 bases, with 19 bases between. Germline V gene data show CDR1 as LGHNA and CDR2 as YSLEER. The CDR3 DNA follows: TGCGCCAGCAGCCAAGATCCGCAGACATTCTTCCAAGGGGAGCTGTTTTTT. Translation: CASSQDPQTFFQGELFF.

This clone was seen more than once but under ten times. The genes are TRBV5-1 and TRBJ2-1, with a weak D call TRBD2 (5 bases). This CDR3 spans 16 amino acids. V was trimmed by 0 bases and J by 0 bases, leaving 10 bases between them. CDR1 SGHRS and CDR2 YFSETQ come from the germline V gene. Here the CDR3 reads CASSLASGYSYNEQFF. CDR3 sequence (DNA): TGCGCCAGCAGCTTGGCCTCGGGATACTCCTACAATGAGCAGTTCTTC. Complete variable domain (other parts from reference TRBV5-1 and TRBJ2-1): KAGVTQTPRYLIKTRGQQVTLSCSPISGHRSVSWYQQTPGQGLQFLFEYFSETQRNKGNFPGRFSGRQFSNSRSEMNVSTLELGDSALYLCASSLASGYSYNEQFFGPGTRLTVL.

V and J are TRBV19 and TRBJ2-3; no reliable D call. The V and J ends lost 6 bases and 4 bases respectively, with 8 bases between them. The length of the CDR3 is 12 residues. Germline lookup yields CDR1 LNHDA and CDR2 SQIVND (reference sequence). CDR3 in amino acids: CASRTYSDTQYF. The CDR3 bases are TGTGCCAGTAGGACGTATTCAGATACGCAGTATTTT.

V usage is TRBV27 and J usage is TRBJ1-2; 10 nucleotides agree with TRBD1. CDR3 length: 13 amino acids. With 7 bases clipped from V and 8 bases from J, the junction kept 7 bases outside the gene matches. CDR1 is MNHEY and CDR2 is SMNVEV in the germline V gene (reference sequence). CDR3 in amino acids: CASTRQGAKGYTF. CDR3 sequence (DNA): TGTGCCAGCACAAGACAGGGGGCGAAGGGCTACACCTTC.

The rearrangement links TRBV28 to TRBJ1-6, with D unclear. This CDR3 contains 16 residues. From germline, CDR1 is MDHEN and CDR2 SYDVKM. The ends were cut back, 6 bases at V and 2 bases at J, with 14 bases in the middle. This chain's CDR3 is CASRPPRQTYNSPLHF. As DNA, the CDR3 is TGTGCCAGCAGACCCCCCAGGCAGACCTATAATTCACCCCTCCACTTT.

The J gene is TRBJ1-2, the V gene TRBV6-2 or TRBV6-3; no clear D. This CDR3 comprises 14 residues. The germline V gene has CDR1 MNHEY and CDR2 SVGEGT. V was trimmed by 2 bases and J by 4 bases, leaving 11 bases between them. DNA of the CDR3: TGTGCCAGCAGTTACCCGGTAGGCCTCTATGGCTACACCTTC. Protein: CASSYPVGLYGYTF.